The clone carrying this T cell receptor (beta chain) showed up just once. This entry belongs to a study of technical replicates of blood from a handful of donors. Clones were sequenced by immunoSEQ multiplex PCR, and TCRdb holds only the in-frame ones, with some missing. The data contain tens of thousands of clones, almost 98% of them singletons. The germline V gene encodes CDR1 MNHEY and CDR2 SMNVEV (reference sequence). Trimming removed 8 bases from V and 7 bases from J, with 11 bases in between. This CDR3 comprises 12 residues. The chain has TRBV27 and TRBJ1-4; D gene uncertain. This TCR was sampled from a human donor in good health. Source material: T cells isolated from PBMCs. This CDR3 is CASVRQVEKLFF. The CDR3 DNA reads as TGTGCCAGCGTACGTCAGGTTGAAAAACTGTTTTTT.